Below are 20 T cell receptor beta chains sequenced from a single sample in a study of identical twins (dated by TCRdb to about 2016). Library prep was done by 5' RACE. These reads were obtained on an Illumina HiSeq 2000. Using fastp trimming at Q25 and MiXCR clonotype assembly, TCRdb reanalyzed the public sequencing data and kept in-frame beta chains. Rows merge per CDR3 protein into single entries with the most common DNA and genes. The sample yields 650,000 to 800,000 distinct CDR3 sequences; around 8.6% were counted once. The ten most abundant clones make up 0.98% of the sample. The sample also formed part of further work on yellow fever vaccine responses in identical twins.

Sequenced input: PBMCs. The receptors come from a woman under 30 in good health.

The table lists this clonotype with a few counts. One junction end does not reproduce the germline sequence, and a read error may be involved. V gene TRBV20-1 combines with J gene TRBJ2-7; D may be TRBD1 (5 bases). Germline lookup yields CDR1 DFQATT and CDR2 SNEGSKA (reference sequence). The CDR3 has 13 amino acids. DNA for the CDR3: TGCAGTGCTCGAGACAGAGCCTCCTACGAGCAGTACTTC. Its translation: CSARDRASYEQYF.

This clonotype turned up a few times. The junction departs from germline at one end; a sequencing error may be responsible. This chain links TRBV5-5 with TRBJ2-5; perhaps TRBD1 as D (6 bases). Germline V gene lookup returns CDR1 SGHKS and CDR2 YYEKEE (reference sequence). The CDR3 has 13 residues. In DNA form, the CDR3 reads TGTGCCACCAGCCTGGACAGTGTGGGGACCCAGTACTTC. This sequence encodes CATSLDSVGTQYF.

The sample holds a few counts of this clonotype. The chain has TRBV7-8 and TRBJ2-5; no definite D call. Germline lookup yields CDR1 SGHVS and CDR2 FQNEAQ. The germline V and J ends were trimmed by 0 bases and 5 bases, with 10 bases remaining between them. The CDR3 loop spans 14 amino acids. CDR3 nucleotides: TGTGCCAGCAGCTTAGCGTATATGGGGGAGACCCAGTACTTC. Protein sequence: CASSLAYMGETQYF.

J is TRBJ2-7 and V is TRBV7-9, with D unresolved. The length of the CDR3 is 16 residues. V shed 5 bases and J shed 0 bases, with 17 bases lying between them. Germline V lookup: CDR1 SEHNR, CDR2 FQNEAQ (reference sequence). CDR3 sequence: CASSRIEYPYSYEQYF. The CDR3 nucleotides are TGTGCCAGCAGCCGGATTGAATATCCGTACTCCTACGAGCAGTACTTC.

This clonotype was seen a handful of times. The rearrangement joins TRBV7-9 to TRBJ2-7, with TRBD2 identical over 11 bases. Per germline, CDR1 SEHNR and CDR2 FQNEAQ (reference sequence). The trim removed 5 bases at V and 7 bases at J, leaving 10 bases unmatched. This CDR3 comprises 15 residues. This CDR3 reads CASSPTTSGSWEQYF. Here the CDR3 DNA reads TGTGCCAGCAGCCCTACCACTAGCGGGAGTTGGGAGCAGTACTTC.

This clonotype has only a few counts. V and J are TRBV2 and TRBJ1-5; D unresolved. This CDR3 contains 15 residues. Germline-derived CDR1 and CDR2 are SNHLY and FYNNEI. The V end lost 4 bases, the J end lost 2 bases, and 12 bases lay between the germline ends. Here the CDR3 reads CASSAERGGNQPQHF. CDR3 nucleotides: TGTGCCAGCAGTGCCGAACGCGGAGGCAATCAGCCCCAGCATTTT. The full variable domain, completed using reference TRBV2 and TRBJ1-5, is EPEVTQTPSHQVTQMGQEVILRCVPISNHLYFYWYRQILGQKVEFLVSFYNNEISEKSEIFDDQFSVERPDGSNFTLKIRSTKLEDSAMYFCASSAERGGNQPQHFGDGTRLSIL.

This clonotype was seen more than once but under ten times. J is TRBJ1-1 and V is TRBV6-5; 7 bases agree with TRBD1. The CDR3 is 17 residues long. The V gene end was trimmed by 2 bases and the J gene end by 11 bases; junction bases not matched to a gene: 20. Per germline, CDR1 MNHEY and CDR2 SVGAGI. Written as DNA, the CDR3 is TGTGCCAGCAGTTACGAGGTGTTAATGCCGTCCGCAGGGGGTGCTTTCTTT. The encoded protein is CASSYEVLMPSAGGAFF.

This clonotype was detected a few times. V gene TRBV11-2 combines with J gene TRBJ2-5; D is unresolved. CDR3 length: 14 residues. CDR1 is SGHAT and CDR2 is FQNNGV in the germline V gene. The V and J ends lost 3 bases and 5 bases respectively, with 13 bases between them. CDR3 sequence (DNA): TGTGCCAGCAGCTTGGGTGGAGTCGAGGAGACCCAGTACTTC. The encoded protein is CASSLGGVEETQYF.

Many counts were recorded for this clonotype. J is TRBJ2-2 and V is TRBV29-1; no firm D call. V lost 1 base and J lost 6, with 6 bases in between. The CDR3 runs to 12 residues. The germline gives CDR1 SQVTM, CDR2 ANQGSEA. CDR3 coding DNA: TGCAGCGTTGAAGGTGGGGCCGGGGAGCTGTTTTTT. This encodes CSVEGGAGELFF.

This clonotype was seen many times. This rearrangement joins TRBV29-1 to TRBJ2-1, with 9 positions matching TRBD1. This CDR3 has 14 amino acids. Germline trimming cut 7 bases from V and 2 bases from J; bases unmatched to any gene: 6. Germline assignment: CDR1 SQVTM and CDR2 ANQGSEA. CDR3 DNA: TGCAGCGGACAACAGGGGGCTACCTACAATGAGCAGTTCTTC. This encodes CSGQQGATYNEQFF.

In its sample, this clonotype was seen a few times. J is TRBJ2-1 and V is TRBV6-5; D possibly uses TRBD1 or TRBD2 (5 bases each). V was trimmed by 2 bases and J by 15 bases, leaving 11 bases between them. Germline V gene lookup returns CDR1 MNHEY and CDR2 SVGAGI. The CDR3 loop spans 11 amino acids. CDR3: CASSYGTSLFF. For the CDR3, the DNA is TGTGCCAGCAGTTACGGGACCTCTCTGTTCTTC.

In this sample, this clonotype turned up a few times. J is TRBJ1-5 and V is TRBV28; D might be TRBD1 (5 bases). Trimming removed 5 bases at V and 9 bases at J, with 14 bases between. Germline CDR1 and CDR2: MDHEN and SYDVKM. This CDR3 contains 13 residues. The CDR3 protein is CASSPSGAVPQHF. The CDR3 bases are TGTGCCAGCAGTCCCAGCGGGGCGGTGCCCCAGCATTTT.

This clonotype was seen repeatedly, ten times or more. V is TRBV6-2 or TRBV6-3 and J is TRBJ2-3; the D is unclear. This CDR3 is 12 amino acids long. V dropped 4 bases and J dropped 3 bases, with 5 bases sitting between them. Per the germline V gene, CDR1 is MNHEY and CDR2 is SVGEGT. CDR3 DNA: TGTGCCAGCAGTTTTCAGACAGATACGCAGTATTTT. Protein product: CASSFQTDTQYF.

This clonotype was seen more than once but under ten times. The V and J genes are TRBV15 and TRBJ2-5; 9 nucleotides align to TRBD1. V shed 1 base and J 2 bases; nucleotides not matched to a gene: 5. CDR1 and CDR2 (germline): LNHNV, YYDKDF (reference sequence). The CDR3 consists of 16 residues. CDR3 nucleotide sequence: TGTGCCACCAGCAGAGTAACAGGGGGCCGGCAAGAGACCCAGTACTTC. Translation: CATSRVTGGRQETQYF.

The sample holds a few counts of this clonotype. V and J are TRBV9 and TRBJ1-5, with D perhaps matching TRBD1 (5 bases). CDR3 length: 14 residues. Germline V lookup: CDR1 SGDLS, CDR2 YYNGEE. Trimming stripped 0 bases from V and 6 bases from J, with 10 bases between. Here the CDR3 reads CASSVGAGIQPQHF. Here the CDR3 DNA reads TGTGCCAGCAGCGTAGGGGCAGGGATTCAGCCCCAGCATTTT. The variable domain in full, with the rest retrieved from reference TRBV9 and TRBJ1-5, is DSGVTQTPKHLITATGQRVTLRCSPRSGDLSVYWYQQSLDQGLQFLIQYYNGEERAKGNILERFSAQQFPDLHSELNLSSLELGDSALYFCASSVGAGIQPQHFGDGTRLSIL.

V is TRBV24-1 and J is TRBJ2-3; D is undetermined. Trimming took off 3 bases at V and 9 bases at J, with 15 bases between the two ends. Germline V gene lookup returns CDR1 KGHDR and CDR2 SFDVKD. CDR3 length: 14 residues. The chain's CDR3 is CATSDPTVWGTQYF. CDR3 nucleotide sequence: TGTGCCACCAGTGATCCAACCGTGTGGGGAACGCAGTATTTT.

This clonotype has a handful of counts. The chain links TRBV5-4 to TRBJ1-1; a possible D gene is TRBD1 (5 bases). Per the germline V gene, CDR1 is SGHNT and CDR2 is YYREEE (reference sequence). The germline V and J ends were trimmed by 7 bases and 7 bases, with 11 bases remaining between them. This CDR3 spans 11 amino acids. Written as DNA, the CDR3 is TGTGCCAGCCTAGGGGAGGGTGAAGCTTTCTTT. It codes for CASLGEGEAFF.

The CDR3 reads CASSLAVGPSPYEQYF. The CDR3 DNA sequence: TGTGCCAGCAGCTTGGCCGTGGGGCCCAGCCCCTACGAGCAGTACTTC. This chain links TRBV5-5 with TRBJ2-7, with a possible D match to TRBD1 (5 bases). CDR1 is SGHKS, CDR2 YYEKEE, per germline (reference sequence). V was trimmed by 0 bases and J by 2 bases, leaving 15 bases between them. CDR3 length equals 16 residues.

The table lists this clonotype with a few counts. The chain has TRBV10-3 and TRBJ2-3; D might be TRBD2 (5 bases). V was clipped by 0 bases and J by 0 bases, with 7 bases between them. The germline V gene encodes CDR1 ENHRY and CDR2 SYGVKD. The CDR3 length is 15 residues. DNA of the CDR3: TGTGCCATCAGTGAGTCTAGCGACAGCACAGATACGCAGTATTTT. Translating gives CAISESSDSTDTQYF.

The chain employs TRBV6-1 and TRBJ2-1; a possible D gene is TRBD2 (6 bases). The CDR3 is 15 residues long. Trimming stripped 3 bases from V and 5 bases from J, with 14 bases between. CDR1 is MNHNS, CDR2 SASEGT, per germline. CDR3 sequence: CASSDPGLQNNEQFF. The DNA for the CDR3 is TGTGCCAGCAGTGACCCGGGACTCCAAAACAATGAGCAGTTCTTC.